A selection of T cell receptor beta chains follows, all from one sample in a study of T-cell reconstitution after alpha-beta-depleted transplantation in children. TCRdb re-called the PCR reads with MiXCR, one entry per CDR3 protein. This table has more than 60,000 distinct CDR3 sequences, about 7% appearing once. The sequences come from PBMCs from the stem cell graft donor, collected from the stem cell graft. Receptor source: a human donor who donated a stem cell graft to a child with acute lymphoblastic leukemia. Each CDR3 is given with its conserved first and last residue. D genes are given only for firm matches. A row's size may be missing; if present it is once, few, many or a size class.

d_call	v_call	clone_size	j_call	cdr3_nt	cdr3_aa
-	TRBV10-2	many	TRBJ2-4	TGCGCCAGCAGGGAGACTTTAGCCAAAAACATTCAGTACTTC	CASRETLAKNIQYF
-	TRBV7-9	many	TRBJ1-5	TGTGCCAGCAGCTTAGTATCGCAGGGACGGGGCAATCAGCCCCAGCATTTT	CASSLVSQGRGNQPQHF
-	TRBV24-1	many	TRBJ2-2	TGTGCCACCTCCCTCAATTCCGGGGAGCTGTTTTTT	CATSLNSGELFF
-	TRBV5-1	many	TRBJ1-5	TGCGCCAGCAGCTTGGCCGGGTATCAGCCCCAGCATTTT	CASSLAGYQPQHF
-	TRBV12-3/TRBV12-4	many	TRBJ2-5	TGTGCCAGCAGTTTAATGGGGGGGGGCGGAGGGGGGACCCAGTACTTC	CASSLMGGGGGGTQYF
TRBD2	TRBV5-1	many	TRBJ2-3	TGCGCCAGCAGCTTCGGGGCGGGAGTCAGGAGCACAGATACGCAGTATTTT	CASSFGAGVRSTDTQYF
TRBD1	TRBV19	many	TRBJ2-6	TGTGCCAGTGGGGGACAGGGGCAGAGCTCTGGGGCCAACGTCCTGACTTTC	CASGGQGQSSGANVLTF
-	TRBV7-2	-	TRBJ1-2	TGTGCCAGCAGCGTCGGCAGGGGCTATGGCTACACCTTC	CASSVGRGYGYTF
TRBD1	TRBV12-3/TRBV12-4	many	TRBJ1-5	TGTGCCAGCACCACTAACAGGGGAGATCAGCCCCAGCATTTT	CASTTNRGDQPQHF
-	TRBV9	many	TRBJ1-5	TGTGCCAGCAATAGAAGAGAAGCTTGGAGCAATCAGCCCCAGCATTTT	CASNRREAWSNQPQHF
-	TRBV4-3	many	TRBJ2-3	TGCGCCAGCAGCCGCCGACAGGGACTTACGCAGTATTTT	CASSRRQGLTQYF
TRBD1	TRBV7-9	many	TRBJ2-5	TGTGCCAGCAGCCAACGACAGGGGGCCCAAGAGACCCAGTACTTC	CASSQRQGAQETQYF
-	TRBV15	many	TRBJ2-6	TGTGCCACCAACCTCCCTACCCCCTTCTCTGGGGCCAACGTCCTGACTTTC	CATNLPTPFSGANVLTF
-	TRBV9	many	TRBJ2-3	TGTGCCAGCAGCCCCACAGGAGACCTTGTAGGTACGCAGTATTTT	CASSPTGDLVGTQYF
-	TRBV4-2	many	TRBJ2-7	TGTGCCAGCAGCCCACCTCCAGAGGGGGGAAGTTTGATCGAGCAGTACTTC	CASSPPPEGGSLIEQYF